This T cell receptor beta chain appears in the sequencing data of a study of response to subunit inactivated influenza vaccine. The V segment lost 3 bases and the J segment 5 bases; nucleotides outside the gene matches: 4. The CDR3 length is 13 residues. Germline assignment: CDR1 SQVTM and CDR2 ANQGSEA. TCRdb re-called the RT-PCR reads through MiXCR, storing one row per CDR3 protein. The data hold fewer than 750,000 distinct CDR3 sequences, with 12% to 15% observed a single time. Sequencing used PBMCs from blood, obtained 11 to 12 days after vaccination. This TCR came from a man between 50 and 59 years old who received an inactivated influenza vaccine. V and J are TRBV29-1 and TRBJ2-5; 9 bases are shared with TRBD1. CDR3 protein: CSVEGQGGETQYF. Here the CDR3 DNA reads TGCAGCGTTGAGGGACAGGGTGGGGAGACCCAGTACTTC.